Given below is one TCR beta chain in context. Its antigen is as yet unknown. The study ran its PCR with 60 Vbeta and 13 Jbeta primers. Per the authors' pipeline: It was a later analysis that counted tens of millions of unique TCR beta chains, of which some 9.9 million were shared. Sequenced by immunoSEQ multiplex PCR; TCRdb stores in-frame clones only, minus some. That table furnishes V, J and clone size, whereas the DNA furnished D and trimming. In the table there are 160,000 or so clones, 75% to 80% of which are singletons. The sample belongs to a study of cytomegalovirus exposure and HLA in healthy donors. General study points: The classifier was said to identify cytomegalovirus status with high specificity and sensitivity. Follow-up analysis later connected one missense variant in DCLRE1C with trimming of TCR beta V- and J-genes.

The sequence was collected from a man aged 35 to 55 in good health and CMV-seropositive. The sample taken for sequencing was PBMCs.

The CDR3 bases are TGTGCCAGCAGCTTCACAGGGTCTGGGGCCAACGTCCTGACTTTC. Its translation is CASSFTGSGANVLTF. The chain uses TRBV28 and TRBJ2-6; maybe TRBD1 (6 bases). The CDR3 is made up of 15 amino acids. Germline lookup yields CDR1 MDHEN and CDR2 SYDVKM. V lost 6 bases, J lost 1 base, and 10 bases lay in between.